Following are 13 T cell receptor beta chains from one sample sequenced in a study of long-term antiretroviral therapy in people with HIV. Runs used v3.0 of the immunoSEQ assay and were done at survey level. Only in-frame clones appear in the TCRdb table, and some are missing; sequencing was by immunoSEQ multiplex PCR. The table shows some 30,000 clones, with around 85% occurring only once. Sequenced material: unsorted PBMCs, taken around 3.3 years after starting antiretroviral therapy. These receptors all come from a man aged 18 to 30 with HIV.

The CDR3 DNA is TGTGCCATCAGCGGGGAAGGGCTAGCGGGGGCCCTTTCTAGCACAGATACGCAGTATTTT. Translated, it gives CAISGEGLAGALSSTDTQYF. V and J are TRBV10-3 and TRBJ2-3, with 10 nucleotides matching TRBD2. Per the germline V gene, CDR1 is ENHRY and CDR2 is SYGVKD. V shed 6 bases and J 0 bases; nucleotides not matched to a gene: 18. The CDR3 is made up of 20 amino acids.

The genes are TRBV29-1 and TRBJ2-2, with D perhaps assigned TRBD1 or TRBD2 (6 bases each). The V and J ends lost 3 bases and 1 base respectively, with 9 bases between them. CDR3 length: 14 residues. Germline V gene lookup returns CDR1 SQVTM and CDR2 ANQGSEA. CDR3 DNA: TGCAGCGTTGACGGGGGCCTGAACACCGGGGAGCTGTTTTTT. Amino acids: CSVDGGLNTGELFF.

V and J are TRBV9 and TRBJ1-1; 9 bases are a match to TRBD1. The CDR3 totals 16 residues. J lost 4 bases, V lost 4 bases, and 11 bases had no gene match. In germline, CDR1 is SGDLS, CDR2 YYNGEE. The CDR3 protein is CASSPRDRVGGTEAFF. CDR3 DNA: TGTGCCAGCAGCCCCCGGGACAGGGTGGGGGGCACTGAAGCTTTCTTT.

This rearrangement joins TRBV5-1 to TRBJ1-6; D is perhaps TRBD1 (6 bases). The CDR3 runs 15 residues. Germline V gene data show CDR1 as SGHRS and CDR2 as YFSETQ. V gave up 0 bases and J gave up 8 bases, with 12 bases separating them. As DNA, the CDR3 is TGCGCCAGCAGCTTGGGTTTGGGGGCGGATTCACCCCTCCACTTT. Protein product: CASSLGLGADSPLHF.

For the CDR3, the DNA is TGTGCCAGCAGTTTATCGCCGGGACAGGGCCTTAATGAGCAGTTCTTC. It specifies CASSLSPGQGLNEQFF. The chain has TRBV27 and TRBJ2-1; the match to TRBD1 covers 9 bases. The germline V gene encodes CDR1 MNHEY and CDR2 SMNVEV (reference sequence). Trimming cost V 0 bases and J 7 bases; bases outside gene matches: 7. The CDR3 totals 16 residues.

The V and J genes are TRBV7-9 and TRBJ2-5; 15 bases align to TRBD2. The germline V gene has CDR1 SEHNR and CDR2 FQNEAQ (reference sequence). The trim removed 4 bases at V and 5 bases at J, leaving 14 bases unmatched. The CDR3 is 19 amino acids. The CDR3 nucleotides read TGTGCCAGCAGCTCCCCAACCTCCGGGACTAGCGGGGGGTTGGAGACCCAGTACTTC. Its protein product is CASSSPTSGTSGGLETQYF.

The genes are TRBV7-3 and TRBJ2-5; a possible D gene is TRBD2 (6 bases). The germline gives CDR1 SGHTA, CDR2 FQGTGA. This CDR3 spans 15 amino acids. The V gene lost 4 bases and the J gene lost 5 bases, with 17 bases spanning the gap. The CDR3 DNA reads TGTGCCAGCAGCTCGGGACTCCTTAGTGAGGAGACCCAGTACTTC. Translating it yields CASSSGLLSEETQYF.

The rearrangement joins TRBV4-1 to TRBJ2-7; TRBD2 is a possible D gene (6 bases). V was trimmed by 4 bases and J by 1 base, leaving 11 bases between them. Germline V gene data show CDR1 as MGHRA and CDR2 as YSYEKL. This CDR3 is built from 14 residues. As DNA, the CDR3 is TGCGCCAGCAGCCCCCGGAGGGGATCCTACGAGCAGTACTTC. Protein product: CASSPRRGSYEQYF.

In its sample, this clone was seen once. The chain links TRBV9 to TRBJ2-7; TRBD2 matches 8 bases. The junction had 11 bases not matched to a gene; V was cut back by 10 bases and J by 2 bases. The CDR3 length is 14 residues. CDR1 and CDR2 (germline): SGDLS, YYNGEE. The CDR3 DNA sequence: TGTGCCTCTACACCAGCGGGGGCCCCCTACGAGCAGTACTTC. The encoded protein is CASTPAGAPYEQYF.

The gene calls are TRBV25-1 and TRBJ1-1; 7 nucleotides align to TRBD1. This CDR3 spans 14 amino acids. Per the germline V gene, CDR1 is MGHDK and CDR2 is SYGVNS. The V segment lost 4 bases and the J segment 3 bases; nucleotides outside the gene matches: 5. For the CDR3, the DNA is TGTGCCAGCAGTGCCGTCGACAGGGACACTGAAGCTTTCTTT. Amino acid sequence: CASSAVDRDTEAFF.

The chain links TRBV16 to TRBJ1-1; D is uncertain. CDR1 and CDR2 from the germline V gene are KGHSY and FQNENV. This CDR3 has 13 residues. V gave up 4 bases and J gave up 0 bases, with 6 bases separating them. CDR3 residues: CASSLYLNTEAFF. In DNA, the CDR3 is TGTGCCAGCAGCCTATACCTGAACACTGAAGCTTTCTTT.

The chain employs TRBV7-8 and TRBJ2-7; a possible D gene is TRBD1 (6 bases). Between the trimmed V and J ends, which lost 6 bases and 3 bases, there was a span of 15 bases. Germline V gene data show CDR1 as SGHVS and CDR2 as FQNEAQ. This CDR3 has 14 residues. CDR3: CASRSDRFDYEQYF. Written as DNA, the CDR3 is TGTGCCAGCAGATCCGACAGGTTTGACTACGAGCAGTACTTC.

This clone turned up a few times. Other DNA sequences in the sample encode the same CDR3. CDR3 loop: CASSVNTGELFF. The CDR3, as DNA: TGTGCCAGCAGCGTCAACACCGGGGAGCTGTTTTTT. The chain uses TRBV9 and TRBJ2-2; D remains unclear. Trimming pared 2 bases from V and 2 bases from J, leaving 1 base between. This CDR3 contains 12 residues. CDR1 and CDR2 (germline): SGDLS, YYNGEE.